A selection of T cell receptor beta chains follows, all from one sample in a study of PD-L1 blockade in urothelial cancer. Assay used: immunoSEQ multiplex PCR; TCRdb lists only in-frame clones, some missing. The table has approximately 79,000 clones, approximately 86% seen once. The starting material was PBMCs, obtained around atezolizumab (anti-PD-L1) treatment. Source of these receptors: a man between 40 and 49 years old with urothelial cancer. Each CDR3 is given with its conserved first and last residue. The D gene is left open where the match is weak. Some rows have no size entry. The others give once, few or many, or a class for an expanded clone.

j_gene	abundance	v_gene	d_gene	CDR3nt	CDR3aa
TRBJ1-1	once	TRBV6-4	TRBD1	TGTGCCAGCAGCCCGGGACAGGCGACTGAAGCTTTCTTT	CASSPGQATEAFF
TRBJ2-1	-	TRBV9	-	TGTGCCAGCAGCCCCCTCCCCCGGGGGGCCCTTAGGAATGAGCAGTTCTTC	CASSPLPRGALRNEQFF
TRBJ1-1	-	TRBV6-5	-	TGTGCCAGCAGTTCTCAGGGGCTGAACACTGAAGCTTTCTTT	CASSSQGLNTEAFF
TRBJ2-2	-	TRBV27	TRBD1	TGTGCCAGCAGTTTTGGACAGGCTGCCGGGGAGCTGTTTTTT	CASSFGQAAGELFF
TRBJ1-1	few	TRBV28	-	TGTGCCAGCAGCTCCCCGATTAGCAGCGCAACCACTGAAGCTTTCTTT	CASSSPISSATTEAFF
TRBJ2-2	once	TRBV27	TRBD2	TGTGCCAGCAGTTTAGGGGGGGTTAGGGGCGGGGAGCTGTTTTTT	CASSLGGVRGGELFF
TRBJ2-5	-	TRBV2	TRBD1	TGTGCCAGCAGTCGGGACAGACAAGAGACCCAGTACTTC	CASSRDRQETQYF
TRBJ2-5	-	TRBV19	TRBD1	TGTGCCTCAAGAGGGACAGGGCCAGAGACCCAGTACTTC	CASRGTGPETQYF
TRBJ1-1	-	TRBV28	-	TGTGCCAGCAGTTTTTGGGCGAACACTGAAGCTTTCTTT	CASSFWANTEAFF
TRBJ2-1	-	TRBV19	-	TGTGCCAGTAGTATAGGAGGGAGCCTTAACAATGAGCAGTTCTTC	CASSIGGSLNNEQFF
TRBJ1-5	-	TRBV29-1	-	TGCAGCGCCAACCACTGGCCCCAGCATTTT	CSANHWPQHF
TRBJ2-2	-	TRBV9	TRBD2	TGTGCCAGCAGCTCCCCCCGGGCGGGAGGAACCGGGGAGCTGTTTTTT	CASSSPRAGGTGELFF
TRBJ1-4	-	TRBV5-1	-	TGCGCCAGCAAGGTCAGGGAGGGTGAAAAACTGTTTTTT	CASKVREGEKLFF
TRBJ2-7	-	TRBV27	TRBD2	TGTGCCAGCAGTTTATTCAGGACTAGCGGACCCTACGAGCAGTACTTC	CASSLFRTSGPYEQYF
TRBJ2-3	-	TRBV2	TRBD2	TGTGCCAGCGTATTAGCGGGAGGTGGTACGCAGTATTTT	CASVLAGGGTQYF
TRBJ2-5	once	TRBV7-8	TRBD1	TGTGCCAGCAGCTCCCGACAGGGGTCTCGGGAGACCCAGTACTTC	CASSSRQGSRETQYF
TRBJ2-4	-	TRBV4-3	-	TGCGCCAGCAGCCAAGCCCGCAGGGGATCCAAAAACATTCAGTACTTC	CASSQARRGSKNIQYF
TRBJ1-1	-	TRBV5-1	-	TGCGCCAGCAGCCGGATTGACAGGACGAACACTGAAGCTTTCTTT	CASSRIDRTNTEAFF
TRBJ2-3	-	TRBV7-2	TRBD2	TGTGCCAGCTCGAACGGACTAGCGGCAGATACGCAGTATTTT	CASSNGLAADTQYF
TRBJ2-3	-	TRBV14	TRBD2	TGTGCCAGCAGCACTAGCGGGAGTCCCACGCAGTATTTT	CASSTSGSPTQYF
TRBJ2-7	many	TRBV5-8	TRBD1	TGTGCCAGCAGCTCCGACTGGGACAGGGACTGGGGGGGCTCCTACGAGCAGTACTTC	CASSSDWDRDWGGSYEQYF
TRBJ1-4	-	TRBV28	-	TGTGCCAGCAGTTTCGGCAGGGGCTATAATGAAAAACTGTTTTTT	CASSFGRGYNEKLFF
TRBJ1-1	-	TRBV19	-	TGTGCCAGTAGTATACTGGGCGGAGGAGCTTTCTTT	CASSILGGGAFF
TRBJ2-7	-	TRBV6-1	TRBD1	TGTGCCACCTTACCACCGGGACAGGGTGTCCACGAGCAGTACTTC	CATLPPGQGVHEQYF
TRBJ2-1	-	TRBV7-8	-	TGTGCCAGCAGCTCCATTGGCATACCATCCTACAATGAGCAGTTCTTC	CASSSIGIPSYNEQFF
TRBJ1-1	-	TRBV30	TRBD1	TGTGCCTGGATCAGGGGGCGTACTGAAGCTTTCTTT	CAWIRGRTEAFF
TRBJ2-7	-	TRBV19	-	TGTGCCAGTAGTAATCCCGCTAGCCCCGCCGAGCAGTACTTC	CASSNPASPAEQYF
TRBJ2-2	-	TRBV27	TRBD2	TGTGCCAGCAGTTTATTAAGCGGGAGGGCCCTTCCCGGGGAGCTGTTTTTT	CASSLLSGRALPGELFF
TRBJ2-3	once	TRBV5-4	TRBD1	TGTGCCAGCAGCGGACAGGGTAGGACAGATACGCAGTATTTT	CASSGQGRTDTQYF
TRBJ1-1	-	TRBV2	-	TGTGCCAGCAGGCGGGGGGGACCTAACACTGAAGCTTTCTTT	CASRRGGPNTEAFF
TRBJ2-7	-	TRBV5-4	TRBD1	TGTGCCAGCAGCGACCGGACAGGGGGCTCCTACGAGCAGTACTTC	CASSDRTGGSYEQYF
TRBJ1-2	-	TRBV6-5	-	TGTGCCAGCAGCCTTGGGCGGGCCAACTATGGCTACACCTTC	CASSLGRANYGYTF
TRBJ2-2	-	TRBV7-2	TRBD1	TGTGCCAGCAGCCCGCCCGACAGGGCGTCTACCGGGGAGCTGTTTTTT	CASSPPDRASTGELFF
TRBJ2-2	-	TRBV6-1	-	TGTGCCAGCAGTTGGACAGTGACCGGGGAGCTGTTTTTT	CASSWTVTGELFF
TRBJ2-3	-	TRBV7-2	TRBD2	TGTGCCAGCAGCTTCAGTACTAGCGGGACAGATACGCAGTATTTT	CASSFSTSGTDTQYF
TRBJ2-1	-	TRBV5-4	TRBD2	TGTGCCAGCAGCTTACTAGCGGTGAGGGGTTACAATGAGCAGTTCTTC	CASSLLAVRGYNEQFF
TRBJ1-4	-	TRBV27	-	TGTGCCAGCAGAGAATCCGGGTTTCGGGCTAATGAAAAACTGTTTTTT	CASRESGFRANEKLFF
TRBJ1-4	-	TRBV19	-	TGTGCCAGTAGTCGACACCGGTCGTCGCCCGGGGATGAAAAACTGTTTTTT	CASSRHRSSPGDEKLFF
TRBJ1-2	once	TRBV6-5	-	TGTGCCAGCAGGGAGGGATGGGGTAACTATGGCTACACCTTC	CASREGWGNYGYTF
TRBJ1-1	-	TRBV28	-	TGTGCCAGCAGTGTCGTGGTGAGGAACACTGAAGCTTTCTTT	CASSVVVRNTEAFF
TRBJ2-1	-	TRBV29-1	-	TGCAGCGTTGCCGAGCTTAGGGGTAGACGGGACAATGAGCAGTTCTTC	CSVAELRGRRDNEQFF
TRBJ1-1	once	TRBV5-1	TRBD1	TGCGCCAGCAGCTTTGGTCAGGGGGCGATGAACACTGAAGCTTTCTTT	CASSFGQGAMNTEAFF
TRBJ1-4	-	TRBV6-1	-	TGTGCCAGCCGGAGTGACCGAGATGAAAAACTGTTTTTT	CASRSDRDEKLFF
TRBJ2-5	-	TRBV2	TRBD2	TGTGCCAGCAGTTGGAGTAGCGGGAGTGGTGAGACCCAGTACTTC	CASSWSSGSGETQYF
TRBJ2-7	-	TRBV29-1	TRBD1	TGCAGCGTCACTCCGGGGACAGCAGCCTACGAGCAGTACTTC	CSVTPGTAAYEQYF